This T cell receptor (beta chain) was observed in a study of T cell responses to AZD1222 COVID-19 vaccine. Repertoires were generated with immunoSEQ multiplex PCR, while TCRdb's copy carries only in-frame clones and drops some. The sample carries some 150,000 clones, roughly 87% recorded once. The CDR3 is 14 residues long. The germline V gene encodes CDR1 SGHAT and CDR2 FQDESV (reference sequence). Trimming removed 5 bases at V and 7 bases at J, with 14 bases between. This specimen consisted of peripheral blood, obtained 28 days after the second dose of the MenACWY control vaccine. The receptor was derived from an adult who received the MenACWY meningococcal vaccine as a control. The rearrangement links TRBV11-1 to TRBJ1-4; D might be TRBD1 (5 bases). The CDR3: CASSRGIGGEKLFF. CDR3 bases: TGTGCCAGCAGCAGGGGAATCGGCGGTGAAAAACTGTTTTTT.